Below are 11 T cell receptor beta chains sequenced from a single sample in a study of identical twins. TCRdb re-called the 5' RACE reads with MiXCR, one entry per CDR3 protein. The sample yields roughly 710,000 distinct CDR3 sequences, 5.5% to 7.5% seen once. Sample: naive T cells sorted from blood. Source of these receptors: a man aged 18 to 29 in good health.

This clonotype was counted ten times or more. The chain couples TRBV28 to TRBJ2-7; D is uncertain. This CDR3 comprises 12 residues. Germline CDR1 MDHEN, CDR2 SYDVKM. V gave up 6 bases and J gave up 3 bases, with 9 bases separating them. CDR3 sequence: CASSQPIYEQYF. The DNA of the CDR3 is TGTGCCAGCAGCCAACCCATCTACGAGCAGTACTTC.

This clonotype has a handful of counts. This chain links TRBV5-1 with TRBJ1-6; 8 positions match TRBD1. This CDR3 region has 16 residues. The V and J ends lost 0 bases and 10 bases, in that order; junction bases with no gene match: 9. CDR1 is SGHRS, CDR2 YFSETQ, per germline. The CDR3 DNA sequence: TGCGCCAGCAGCTTGGAGATCCGGACAGGGTCATCACCCCTCCACTTT. Encoded protein: CASSLEIRTGSSPLHF.

This chain joins TRBV20-1 and TRBJ2-5; D not resolved. V was shortened by 0 bases and J by 0 bases, with 8 bases between the two germline ends. This CDR3 is built from 14 residues. Germline assignment: CDR1 DFQATT and CDR2 SNEGSKA (reference sequence). In DNA form, the CDR3 reads TGCAGTGCTAGAGATTGGGCCGACCAAGAGACCCAGTACTTC. Translated: CSARDWADQETQYF.

The chain recombines TRBV27 with TRBJ2-5; 10 bases agree with TRBD1. V shed 6 bases and J 5 bases; nucleotides not matched to a gene: 9. CDR3 length: 15 residues. From germline, CDR1 is MNHEY and CDR2 SMNVEV (reference sequence). CDR3 coding DNA: TGTGCCAGCAGATCCGGGACAGGGGTCATCGAGACCCAGTACTTC. This sequence encodes CASRSGTGVIETQYF.

This clonotype was seen repeatedly, ten times or more. This chain connects TRBV5-1 to TRBJ2-5, with D perhaps TRBD2 (5 bases). Trimming took 0 bases from V and 5 from J, leaving 11 bases between them. The germline V gene encodes CDR1 SGHRS and CDR2 YFSETQ. The length of the CDR3 is 14 residues. The CDR3 DNA reads as TGCGCCAGCAGCTTGGAAGGCAGAGGGGAGACCCAGTACTTC. This encodes CASSLEGRGETQYF.

There are a few counts of this clonotype. DNA of the CDR3: TGTGCCAGCAGCATTAGCGGAACTACCTACGAGCAGTACTTC. It yields the protein CASSISGTTYEQYF. The rearrangement joins TRBV7-8 to TRBJ2-7, with a possible D match to TRBD2 (6 bases). The germline V gene has CDR1 SGHVS and CDR2 FQNEAQ. The CDR3 has 14 amino acids. V lost 5 bases and J 2 bases, leaving 13 bases between the germline ends.

This clonotype was counted at least ten times. The chain employs TRBV7-6 and TRBJ1-1, with D maybe TRBD1 (6 bases). Per germline, CDR1 SGHVS and CDR2 FNYEAQ. V was shortened by 4 bases and J by 5 bases, with 11 bases between the two germline ends. This CDR3 spans 13 amino acids. In DNA, the CDR3 is TGTGCCAGCAGCTCAACAGGGTCAACTGAAGCTTTCTTT. Translation: CASSSTGSTEAFF. Variable domain in full (rest from reference TRBV7-6 and TRBJ1-1): GAGVSQSPRYKVTKRGQDVALRCDPISGHVSLYWYRQALGQGPEFLTYFNYEAQQDKSGLPNDRFSAERPEGSISTLTIQRTEQRDSAMYRCASSSTGSTEAFFGQGTRLTVV.

The sample holds a few counts of this clonotype. This chain uses TRBV12-3 or TRBV12-4 with TRBJ2-5; D not certain. Deletions cut 5 bases from V and 6 bases from J, with 19 bases between. The CDR3 is made up of 15 amino acids. The DNA of the CDR3 is TGTGCCAGCAGTACACTGCCCGGAGCTGGAAAGACCCAGTACTTC. As protein: CASSTLPGAGKTQYF.

The gene calls are TRBV20-1 and TRBJ1-6; D may be TRBD1 (6 bases). This CDR3 spans 14 amino acids. Deletions cut 6 bases from V and 8 bases from J, with 17 bases between. Germline V gene sequence: CDR1 DFQATT, CDR2 SNEGSKA (reference sequence). DNA of the CDR3: TGCAGTGCCCCAGGGCGGGGGCGGGATTCACCCCTCCACTTT. It yields the protein CSAPGRGRDSPLHF.

This clonotype has ten or more counts. The V gene is TRBV7-2, the J gene TRBJ2-7, with D possibly matching TRBD2 (5 bases). This CDR3 is built from 12 residues. Trimming pared 1 base from V and 7 bases from J, leaving 8 bases between. The germline V gene has CDR1 SGHTA and CDR2 FQGNSA. As DNA, the CDR3 is TGTGCCAGCAGCTTAGTCTCGGGGGAGCAGTACGTC. As protein: CASSLVSGEQYV.

This clonotype was seen a handful of times. J is TRBJ2-1 and V is TRBV2, with D hard to call. Germline V lookup: CDR1 SNHLY, CDR2 FYNNEI. The CDR3 loop spans 16 amino acids. Trimming left V 1 base short and J 1 base short, with 11 bases between. The CDR3 DNA reads as TGTGCCAGCAGTGAAGTTGGCAGCCCATCCTACAATGAGCAGTTCTTC. Encoded protein: CASSEVGSPSYNEQFF.